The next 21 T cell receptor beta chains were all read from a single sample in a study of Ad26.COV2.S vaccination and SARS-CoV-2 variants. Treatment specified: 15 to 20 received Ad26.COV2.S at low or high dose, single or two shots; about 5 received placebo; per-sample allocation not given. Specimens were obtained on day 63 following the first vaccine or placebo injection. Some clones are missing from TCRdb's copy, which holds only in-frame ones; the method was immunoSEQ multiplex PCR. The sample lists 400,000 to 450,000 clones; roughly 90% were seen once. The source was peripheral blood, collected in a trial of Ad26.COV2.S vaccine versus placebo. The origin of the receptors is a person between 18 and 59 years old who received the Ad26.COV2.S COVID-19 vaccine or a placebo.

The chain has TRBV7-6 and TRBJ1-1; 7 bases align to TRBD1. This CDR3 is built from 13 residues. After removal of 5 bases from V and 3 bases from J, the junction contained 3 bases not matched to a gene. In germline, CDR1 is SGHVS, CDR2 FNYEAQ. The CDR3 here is CASSATGDTEAFF. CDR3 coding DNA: TGTGCCAGCAGCGCCACAGGGGACACTGAAGCTTTCTTT.

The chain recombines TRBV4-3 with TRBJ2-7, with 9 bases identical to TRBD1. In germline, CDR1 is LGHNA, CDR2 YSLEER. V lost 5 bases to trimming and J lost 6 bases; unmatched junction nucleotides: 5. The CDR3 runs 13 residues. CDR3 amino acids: CASSSDRGIEQYF. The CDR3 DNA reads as TGCGCCAGCAGCAGCGACAGGGGGATCGAGCAGTACTTC.

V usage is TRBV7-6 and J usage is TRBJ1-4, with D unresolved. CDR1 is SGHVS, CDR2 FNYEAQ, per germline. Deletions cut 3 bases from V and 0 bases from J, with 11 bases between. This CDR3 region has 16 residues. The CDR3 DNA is TGTGCCAGCAGCTTCCATAGACGCCCAACTAATGAAAAACTGTTTTTT. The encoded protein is CASSFHRRPTNEKLFF.

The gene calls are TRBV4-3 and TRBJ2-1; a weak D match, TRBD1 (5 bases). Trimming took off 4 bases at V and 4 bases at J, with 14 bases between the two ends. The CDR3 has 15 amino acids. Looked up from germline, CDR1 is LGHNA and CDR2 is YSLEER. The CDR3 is CASSPTDTAYNEQFF. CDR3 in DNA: TGCGCCAGCAGCCCGACGGACACTGCGTACAATGAGCAGTTCTTC.

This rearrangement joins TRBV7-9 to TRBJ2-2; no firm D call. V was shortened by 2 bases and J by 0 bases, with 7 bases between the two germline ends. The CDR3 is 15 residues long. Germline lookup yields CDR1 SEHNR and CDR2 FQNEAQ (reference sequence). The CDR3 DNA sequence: TGTGCCAGCAGCTTAAAACAGTCGAACACCGGGGAGCTGTTTTTT. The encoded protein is CASSLKQSNTGELFF.

The CDR3 DNA reads TGCAGCGTTGAGGGACAGCCCTACAATGAGCAGTTCTTC. Amino acids: CSVEGQPYNEQFF. J is TRBJ2-1 and V is TRBV29-1, with 7 bases that match TRBD1. From germline, CDR1 is SQVTM and CDR2 ANQGSEA. There are 13 residues in the CDR3. With V trimmed by 3 bases and J by 2 bases, 1 base remained unmatched.

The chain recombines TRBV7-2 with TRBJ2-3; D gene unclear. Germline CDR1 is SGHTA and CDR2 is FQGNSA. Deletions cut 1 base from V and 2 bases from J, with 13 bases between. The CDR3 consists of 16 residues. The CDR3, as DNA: TGTGCCAGCAGCTTAGTCAGCCACCGATCCACAGATACGCAGTATTTT. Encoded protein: CASSLVSHRSTDTQYF.

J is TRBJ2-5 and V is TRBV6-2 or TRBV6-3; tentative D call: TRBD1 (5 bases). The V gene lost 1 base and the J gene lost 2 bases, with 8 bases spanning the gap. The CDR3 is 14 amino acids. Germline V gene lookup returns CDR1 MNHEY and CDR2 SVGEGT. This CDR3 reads CASSYLDTQETQYF. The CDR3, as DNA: TGTGCCAGCAGTTACTTGGACACGCAAGAGACCCAGTACTTC.

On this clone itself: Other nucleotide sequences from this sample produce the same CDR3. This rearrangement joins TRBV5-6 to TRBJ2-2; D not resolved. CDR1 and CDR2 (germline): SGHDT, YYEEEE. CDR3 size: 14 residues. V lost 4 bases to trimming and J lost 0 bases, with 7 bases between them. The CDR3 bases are TGTGCCAGCAGCCTGCCCTCGAACACCGGGGAGCTGTTTTTT. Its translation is CASSLPSNTGELFF.

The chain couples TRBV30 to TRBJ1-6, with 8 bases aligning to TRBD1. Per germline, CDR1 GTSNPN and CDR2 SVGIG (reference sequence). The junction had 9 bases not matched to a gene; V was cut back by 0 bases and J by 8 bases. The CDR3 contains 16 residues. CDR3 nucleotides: TGTGCCTGGAGTGTACCAAGAGACAGGGGTTATTCACCCCTCCACTTT. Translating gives CAWSVPRDRGYSPLHF.

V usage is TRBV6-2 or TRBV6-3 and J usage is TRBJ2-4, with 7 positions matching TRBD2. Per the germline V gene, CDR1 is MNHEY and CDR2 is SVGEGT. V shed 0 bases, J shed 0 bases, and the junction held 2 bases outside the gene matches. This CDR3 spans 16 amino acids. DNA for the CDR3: TGTGCCAGCAGTTACTCTGGGGGGGTAGCCAAAAACATTCAGTACTTC. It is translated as CASSYSGGVAKNIQYF.

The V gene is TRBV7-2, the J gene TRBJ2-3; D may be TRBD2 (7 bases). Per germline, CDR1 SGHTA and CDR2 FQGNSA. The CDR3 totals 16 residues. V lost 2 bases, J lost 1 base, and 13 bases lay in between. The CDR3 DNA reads TGTGCCAGCAGCTTATATGGCGGGGGCCGCACAGATACGCAGTATTTT. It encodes CASSLYGGGRTDTQYF. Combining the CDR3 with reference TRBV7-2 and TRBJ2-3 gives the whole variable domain GAGVSQSPSNKVTEKGKDVELRCDPISGHTALYWYRQSLGQGLEFLIYFQGNSAPDKSGLPSDRFSAERTGGSVSTLTIQRTQQEDSAVYLCASSLYGGGRTDTQYFGPGTRLTVL.

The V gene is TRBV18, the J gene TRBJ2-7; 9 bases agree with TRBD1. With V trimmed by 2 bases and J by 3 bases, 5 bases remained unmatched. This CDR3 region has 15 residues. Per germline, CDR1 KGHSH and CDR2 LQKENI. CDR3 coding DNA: TGTGCCAGCTCACCAAAGGGGACAGGGAACTACGAGCAGTACTTC. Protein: CASSPKGTGNYEQYF.

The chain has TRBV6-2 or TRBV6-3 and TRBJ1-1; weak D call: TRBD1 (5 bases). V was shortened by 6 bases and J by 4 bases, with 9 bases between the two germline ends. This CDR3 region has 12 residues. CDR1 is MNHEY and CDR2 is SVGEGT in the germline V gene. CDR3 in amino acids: CASSQGATEAFF. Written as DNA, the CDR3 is TGTGCCAGCAGCCAAGGGGCCACTGAAGCTTTCTTT.

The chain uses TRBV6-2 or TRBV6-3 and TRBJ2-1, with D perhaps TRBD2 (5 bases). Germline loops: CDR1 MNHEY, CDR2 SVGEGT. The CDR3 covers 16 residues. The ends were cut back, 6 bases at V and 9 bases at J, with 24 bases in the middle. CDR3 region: CASSPRQSPTRGEQFF. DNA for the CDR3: TGTGCCAGCAGCCCTCGGCAAAGCCCTACTCGGGGTGAGCAGTTCTTC.

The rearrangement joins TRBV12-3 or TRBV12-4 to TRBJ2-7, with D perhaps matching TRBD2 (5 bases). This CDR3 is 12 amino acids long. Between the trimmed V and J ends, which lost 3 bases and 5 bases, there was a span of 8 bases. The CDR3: CASSFGLDEQYF. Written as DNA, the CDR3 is TGTGCCAGCAGTTTTGGACTGGACGAGCAGTACTTC.

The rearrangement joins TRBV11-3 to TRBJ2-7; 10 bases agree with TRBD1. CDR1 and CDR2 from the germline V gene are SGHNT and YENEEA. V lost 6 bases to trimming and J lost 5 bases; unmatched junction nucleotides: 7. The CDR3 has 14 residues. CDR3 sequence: CASRAGQGSHEQYF. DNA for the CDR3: TGTGCCAGCAGAGCGGGACAGGGGTCCCACGAGCAGTACTTC.

DNA of the CDR3: TGTGCCAGCAGCACTCAAGACAGGGGCCTCGACACTGAAGCTTTCTTT. Protein product: CASSTQDRGLDTEAFF. The chain employs TRBV13 and TRBJ1-1, with 8 positions matching TRBD1. The germline V gene encodes CDR1 PRHDT and CDR2 FYEKMQ (reference sequence). The length of the CDR3 is 16 residues. V dropped 5 bases and J dropped 3; count of bases not matched to a gene: 11.

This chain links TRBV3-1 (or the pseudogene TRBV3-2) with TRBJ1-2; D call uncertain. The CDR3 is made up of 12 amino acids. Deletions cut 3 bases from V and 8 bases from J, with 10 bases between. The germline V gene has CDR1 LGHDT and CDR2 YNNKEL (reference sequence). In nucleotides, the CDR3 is TGTGCCAGCAGCCAGCACCCCGGGGGCTACACCTTC. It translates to CASSQHPGGYTF.

The CDR3 nucleotides are TGCGCCAGCAGCCAAGCCTCGACGAAGGTCACTGAAGCTTTCTTT. Amino acids: CASSQASTKVTEAFF. This chain connects TRBV4-3 to TRBJ1-1; D is unresolved. CDR3 length: 15 residues. Looked up from germline, CDR1 is LGHNA and CDR2 is YSLEER. V gave up 1 base and J gave up 4 bases, with 13 bases separating them.

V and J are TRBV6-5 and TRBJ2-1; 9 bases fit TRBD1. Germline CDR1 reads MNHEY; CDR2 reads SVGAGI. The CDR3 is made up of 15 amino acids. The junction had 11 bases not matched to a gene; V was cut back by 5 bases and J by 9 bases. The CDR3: CASSPYGTGNGEQFF. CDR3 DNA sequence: TGTGCCAGCAGTCCCTACGGGACAGGGAATGGTGAGCAGTTCTTC.